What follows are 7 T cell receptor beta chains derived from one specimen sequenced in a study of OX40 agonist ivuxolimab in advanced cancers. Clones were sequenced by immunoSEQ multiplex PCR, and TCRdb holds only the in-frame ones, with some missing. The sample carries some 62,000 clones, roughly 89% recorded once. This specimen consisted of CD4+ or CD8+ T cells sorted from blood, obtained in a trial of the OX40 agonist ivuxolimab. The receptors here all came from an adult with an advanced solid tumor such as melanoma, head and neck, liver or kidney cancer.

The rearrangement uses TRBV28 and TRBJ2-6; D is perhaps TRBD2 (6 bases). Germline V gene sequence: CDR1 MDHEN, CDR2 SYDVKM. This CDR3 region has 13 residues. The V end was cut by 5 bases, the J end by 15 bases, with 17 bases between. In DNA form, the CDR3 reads TGTGCCAGCAGTCTTCGGAGGGGAGGTCACCTGACTTTC. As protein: CASSLRRGGHLTF.

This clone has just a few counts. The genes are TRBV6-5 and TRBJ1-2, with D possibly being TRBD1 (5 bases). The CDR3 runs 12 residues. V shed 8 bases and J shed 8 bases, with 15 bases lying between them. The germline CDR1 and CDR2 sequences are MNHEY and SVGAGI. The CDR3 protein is CASRDGGKGYTF. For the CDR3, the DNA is TGTGCCAGCCGCGACGGGGGTAAAGGCTACACCTTC.

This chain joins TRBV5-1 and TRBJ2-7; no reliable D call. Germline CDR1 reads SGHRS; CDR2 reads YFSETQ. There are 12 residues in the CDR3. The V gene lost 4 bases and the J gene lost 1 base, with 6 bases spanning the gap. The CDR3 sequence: CASSQNSYEQYF. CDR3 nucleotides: TGCGCCAGCAGCCAGAATTCCTACGAGCAGTACTTC.

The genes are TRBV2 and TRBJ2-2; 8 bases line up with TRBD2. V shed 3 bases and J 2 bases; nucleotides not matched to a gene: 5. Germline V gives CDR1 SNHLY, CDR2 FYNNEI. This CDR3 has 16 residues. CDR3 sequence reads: CASSDSSGLNTGELFF. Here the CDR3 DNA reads TGTGCCAGCAGTGACTCTAGCGGGCTCAACACCGGGGAGCTGTTTTTT.

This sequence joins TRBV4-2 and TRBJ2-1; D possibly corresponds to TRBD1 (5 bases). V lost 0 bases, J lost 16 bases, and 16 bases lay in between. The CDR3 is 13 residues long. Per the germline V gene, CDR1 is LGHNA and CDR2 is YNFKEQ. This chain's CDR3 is CASSQDPAAGRFF. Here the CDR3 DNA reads TGTGCCAGCAGCCAAGATCCGGCGGCAGGGCGATTCTTC.

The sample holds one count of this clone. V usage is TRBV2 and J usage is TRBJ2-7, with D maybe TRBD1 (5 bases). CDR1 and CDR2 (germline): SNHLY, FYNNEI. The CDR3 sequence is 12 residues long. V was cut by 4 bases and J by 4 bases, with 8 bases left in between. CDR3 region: CASSGQGYEQYF. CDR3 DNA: TGTGCCAGCAGTGGTCAGGGATACGAGCAGTACTTC.

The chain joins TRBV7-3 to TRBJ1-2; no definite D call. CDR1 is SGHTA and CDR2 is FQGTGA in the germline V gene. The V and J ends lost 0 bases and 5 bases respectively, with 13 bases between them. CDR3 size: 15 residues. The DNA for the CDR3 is TGTGCCAGCAGCTTAACGGTCGGTGCGGATTATGGCTACACCTTC. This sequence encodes CASSLTVGADYGYTF.